This T cell receptor beta chain comes out of a study of T cells in Graves' hyperthyroidism and ophthalmopathy. This clonotype was counted ten times or more. Its specificity is unknown. Study observations and caveats: Ophthalmopathy was model-predicted a median roughly 6.5 months pre-onset. Most thyroid clonotypes with frequency above 0.001 were detected in blood.

The CDR3 regions of TCR beta were amplified from RNA transcripts. TCR CDR3 underwent first-round RT-PCR with the HTBI primer set. TCRdb independently ran MiXCR on the multiplex PCR reads; one entry per CDR3 protein. The table shows about 840,000 distinct CDR3 sequences, with over 35% occurring only once. Uncontrolled infection, other autoimmune disease, pregnancy or lactation disqualified patients from enrolment. Diagnoses used clinical symptoms, serum thyroxine and TRAb, thyroid ultrasound and orbital computed tomography. The TCR sequence derives from a young man with Graves' hyperthyroidism. The sequenced sample was blood.

CDR3 sequence (DNA): TGTGCCAGCAGCACTAACTACGAGCAGTACTTC. Its protein is CASSTNYEQYF. This chain links TRBV19 with TRBJ2-7; D remains unclear. This CDR3 is 11 amino acids long. The germline V gene encodes CDR1 LNHDA and CDR2 SQIVND (reference sequence). V was shortened by 9 bases and J by 3 bases, with 9 bases between the two germline ends.